The 27 T cell receptor beta chains below come from one sample, sequenced in a study of T cells in Graves' hyperthyroidism and ophthalmopathy. Regions amplified from RNA transcripts were the TCR beta CDR3 regions. First-round RT-PCR targeting the TCR CDR3 was performed with the HTBI primer set. In TCRdb, the multiplex PCR reads were re-called with MiXCR into one record per CDR3 protein. Of over 250,000 distinct CDR3 sequences in the sample, about 20% were seen once. Sequences were obtained from blood. The receptors shown here come from a man aged 25 to 45 with Graves' ophthalmopathy.

The chain is built from TRBV5-4 and TRBJ2-3, with a possible D match to TRBD1 (5 bases). The CDR3 spans 15 residues. V dropped 5 bases and J dropped 2 bases, with 15 bases sitting between them. The V gene's germline CDR1 is SGHNT and CDR2 YYREEE (reference sequence). The CDR3 loop is CASSPMGLLTDTQYF. The CDR3, as DNA: TGTGCCAGCAGTCCGATGGGGCTCCTCACAGATACGCAGTATTTT.

The chain links TRBV28 to TRBJ1-3; D unresolved. Trimming shortened V by 5 bases and J by 3 bases, and 11 bases separated the two germline ends. Germline V gene sequence: CDR1 MDHEN, CDR2 SYDVKM. The CDR3 length is 14 residues. CDR3 residues: CASSPSLFGNTIYF. The CDR3, as DNA: TGTGCCAGCAGTCCCTCCTTATTTGGAAACACCATATATTTT.

The chain recombines TRBV9 with TRBJ1-1; 7 bases agree with TRBD1. The CDR3 runs to 16 residues. The V and J ends lost 3 bases and 1 base, in that order; junction bases with no gene match: 9. The germline V gene has CDR1 SGDLS and CDR2 YYNGEE. CDR3 loop: CASSETGVLQNTEAFF. In DNA form, the CDR3 reads TGTGCCAGCAGCGAAACAGGGGTACTCCAGAACACTGAAGCTTTCTTT. The whole variable domain, filled in from reference TRBV9 and TRBJ1-1, reads DSGVTQTPKHLITATGQRVTLRCSPRSGDLSVYWYQQSLDQGLQFLIQYYNGEERAKGNILERFSAQQFPDLHSELNLSSLELGDSALYFCASSETGVLQNTEAFFGQGTRLTVV.

The rearrangement joins TRBV28 to TRBJ2-1, with a tentative D call TRBD2 (5 bases). The CDR3 spans 19 residues. Trimming took off 6 bases at V and 7 bases at J, with 31 bases between the two ends. Germline CDR1 reads MDHEN; CDR2 reads SYDVKM. The DNA for the CDR3 is TGTGCCAGCAGCCCAAGGGTATTGGTCGGGAACTCCTATGGAAATGAGCAGTTCTTC. Its translation is CASSPRVLVGNSYGNEQFF.

This chain links TRBV20-1 with TRBJ1-3; D remains unclear. V was trimmed by 0 bases and J by 0 bases, leaving 9 bases between them. The CDR3 loop spans 15 amino acids. Germline CDR1 DFQATT, CDR2 SNEGSKA (reference sequence). The CDR3 is CSARDPAGSGNTIYF. DNA for the CDR3: TGCAGTGCTAGAGATCCCGCGGGCTCTGGAAACACCATATATTTT.

This clonotype was seen many times. The chain has TRBV7-8 and TRBJ1-2; D might be TRBD1 (5 bases). The CDR3 length is 12 residues. CDR1 is SGHVS, CDR2 FQNEAQ, per germline. Trimming stripped 5 bases from V and 4 bases from J, with 8 bases between. In DNA, the CDR3 is TGTGCCAGCAGCAGAGACAGCTATGGCTACACCTTC. This encodes CASSRDSYGYTF.

This clonotype has more than one count but fewer than ten. The chain combines TRBV28 with TRBJ1-4; no clear D. V was trimmed by 3 bases and J by 0 bases, leaving 5 bases between them. CDR3 size: 14 residues. The germline CDR1 and CDR2 sequences are MDHEN and SYDVKM. The chain's CDR3 is CASSLVATNEKLFF. In DNA form, the CDR3 reads TGTGCCAGCAGTTTGGTTGCAACTAATGAAAAACTGTTTTTT.

The CDR3 is CSARDVSNQPQHF. In nucleotides, the CDR3 is TGCAGTGCTAGAGATGTCAGCAATCAGCCCCAGCATTTT. The rearrangement joins TRBV20-1 to TRBJ1-5; the D is unclear. The CDR3 is made up of 13 amino acids. Between the trimmed V and J ends, which lost 0 bases and 1 base, there was a span of 4 bases. The V gene's germline CDR1 is DFQATT and CDR2 SNEGSKA (reference sequence).

The V call is TRBV6-6, the J call TRBJ2-7; D uncertain. The ends were cut back, 1 base at V and 7 bases at J, with 20 bases in the middle. The CDR3 has 16 residues. In germline, CDR1 is MNHNY, CDR2 SVGAGI (reference sequence). CDR3 region: CASSYLAVRSYREQYF. Written as DNA, the CDR3 is TGTGCCAGCAGTTACTTGGCGGTACGGAGCTATAGGGAGCAGTACTTC.

In this sample, this clonotype turned up a few times. A much larger clone differs by one base, so this may be a read error. The chain combines TRBV3-1 with TRBJ1-5; no clear D gene. Germline V gene lookup returns CDR1 LGHDT and CDR2 YNNKEL (reference sequence). The CDR3 has 14 residues. Trimming left V 2 bases short and J 7 bases short, with 12 bases between. The CDR3 loop reads CASSQRYGHQPQHF. CDR3 bases: TGTGCCAGCAGCCAACGCTACGGTCACCAGCCCCAGCATTTT.

This clonotype was found a few times. The chain employs TRBV13 and TRBJ2-7, with 11 bases aligning to TRBD2. The germline V gene has CDR1 PRHDT and CDR2 FYEKMQ (reference sequence). Losses at the gene ends were 3 bases for V and 0 bases for J; bases not matched to a gene: 4. CDR3 length: 16 residues. The CDR3 loop reads CASSFLAGGTSYEQYF. CDR3 nucleotide sequence: TGTGCCAGCAGCTTCCTAGCGGGAGGAACCTCCTACGAGCAGTACTTC.

This clonotype was observed a few times. The chain carries TRBV5-1 and TRBJ2-5; D is uncertain. The V and J ends lost 0 bases and 0 bases respectively, with 9 bases between them. This CDR3 is 15 amino acids long. From germline, CDR1 is SGHRS and CDR2 YFSETQ. The CDR3 DNA sequence: TGCGCCAGCAGCTTGGCCCGGACGGACCAAGAGACCCAGTACTTC. It yields the protein CASSLARTDQETQYF.

This clonotype was counted only a few times. The chain recombines TRBV20-1 with TRBJ2-3, with 9 positions matching TRBD2. The CDR3 extends over 15 amino acids. V shed 6 bases, J shed 4 bases, and the junction held 11 bases outside the gene matches. Germline CDR1 is DFQATT and CDR2 is SNEGSKA (reference sequence). CDR3 residues: CSAGPLAGPPDTQYF. The CDR3 DNA sequence: TGCAGTGCGGGTCCCCTAGCGGGGCCTCCAGATACGCAGTATTTT.

This clonotype was seen at least ten times. The chain joins TRBV2 to TRBJ2-3, with TRBD2 matching 9 bases. J lost 2 bases, V lost 2 bases, and 5 bases had no gene match. Germline values: CDR1 SNHLY, CDR2 FYNNEI. The CDR3 length is 16 residues. CDR3 amino acids: CASSEYLAGFTDTQYF. The CDR3 nucleotides read TGTGCCAGCAGTGAATACCTAGCGGGATTCACAGATACGCAGTATTTT. Full variable domain (missing parts from reference TRBV2 and TRBJ2-3): EPEVTQTPSHQVTQMGQEVILRCVPISNHLYFYWYRQILGQKVEFLVSFYNNEISEKSEIFDDQFSVERPDGSNFTLKIRSTKLEDSAMYFCASSEYLAGFTDTQYFGPGTRLTVL.

This clonotype was seen only a few times. The chain carries TRBV20-1 and TRBJ2-1, with D perhaps matching TRBD2 (5 bases). Trimming cost V 0 bases and J 4 bases, with 19 bases left between them. This CDR3 has 17 amino acids. Germline assignment: CDR1 DFQATT and CDR2 SNEGSKA (reference sequence). CDR3 nucleotides: TGCAGTGCTAGAGATGGTCGCGGACTTGGGTCGTACAATGAGCAGTTCTTC. Amino acids: CSARDGRGLGSYNEQFF.

This clonotype was picked up a small number of times. The chain couples TRBV9 to TRBJ1-2; unclear D gene. The CDR3 consists of 14 residues. V was shortened by 3 bases and J by 7 bases, with 16 bases between the two germline ends. Per the germline V gene, CDR1 is SGDLS and CDR2 is YYNGEE. This chain's CDR3 is CASSDEPGSPGYTF. In DNA form, the CDR3 reads TGTGCCAGCAGCGACGAACCGGGCTCCCCTGGCTACACCTTC. Full variable domain (missing parts from reference TRBV9 and TRBJ1-2): DSGVTQTPKHLITATGQRVTLRCSPRSGDLSVYWYQQSLDQGLQFLIQYYNGEERAKGNILERFSAQQFPDLHSELNLSSLELGDSALYFCASSDEPGSPGYTFGSGTRLTVV.

This sequence joins TRBV9 and TRBJ2-1; 11 nucleotides line up with TRBD2. Per germline, CDR1 SGDLS and CDR2 YYNGEE. The CDR3 consists of 16 residues. V trimming: 0 bases; J trimming: 4 bases; junction bases outside the gene matches: 3. The CDR3 DNA reads as TGTGCCAGCAGCGTAGTAGCGGGAGGGATTTACAATGAGCAGTTCTTC. Residues: CASSVVAGGIYNEQFF. Drawing the rest from reference TRBV9 and TRBJ2-1, the complete variable domain is DSGVTQTPKHLITATGQRVTLRCSPRSGDLSVYWYQQSLDQGLQFLIQYYNGEERAKGNILERFSAQQFPDLHSELNLSSLELGDSALYFCASSVVAGGIYNEQFFGPGTRLTVL.

Only a few counts were recorded for this clonotype. The chain has TRBV2 and TRBJ2-7, with 9 nucleotides matching TRBD2. V lost 0 bases, J lost 4 bases, and 4 bases stayed unmatched. This CDR3 spans 15 amino acids. From germline, CDR1 is SNHLY and CDR2 FYNNEI. CDR3: CASSEAGLASYEQYF. For the CDR3, the DNA is TGTGCCAGCAGTGAAGCAGGACTAGCGTCGTACGAGCAGTACTTC.

This clonotype turned up a few times. The chain combines TRBV24-1 with TRBJ2-7, with D tentatively TRBD1 (6 bases). Germline CDR1 KGHDR, CDR2 SFDVKD. The CDR3 runs to 16 residues. V shed 0 bases and J shed 2 bases, with 13 bases lying between them. This chain's CDR3 is CATSDLPPGVTYEQYF. The CDR3, as DNA: TGTGCCACCAGTGATTTGCCGCCAGGGGTGACCTACGAGCAGTACTTC.

This clonotype has at least ten counts. J is TRBJ1-1 and V is TRBV9; 8 bases are a match to TRBD1. With V trimmed by 0 bases and J by 0 bases, 10 bases remained unmatched. The CDR3 consists of 18 residues. Germline V CDR1 and CDR2: SGDLS, YYNGEE. CDR3 region: CASSVGPDPGQVNTEAFF. The CDR3 region has the DNA TGTGCCAGCAGCGTAGGCCCCGACCCGGGACAGGTGAACACTGAAGCTTTCTTT.

This sequence joins TRBV18 and TRBJ1-5; TRBD1 agrees at 8 bases. CDR1 and CDR2 from the germline V gene are KGHSH and LQKENI. The length of the CDR3 is 14 residues. The V gene end was trimmed by 3 bases and the J gene end by 6 bases; junction bases not matched to a gene: 4. The CDR3 DNA reads as TGTGCCAGCTCACCTGTACAGGGGGGTCAGCCCCAGCATTTT. It is translated as CASSPVQGGQPQHF.

Many counts were recorded for this clonotype. The chain links TRBV20-1 to TRBJ1-1, with D possibly matching TRBD1 (5 bases). Germline values: CDR1 DFQATT, CDR2 SNEGSKA (reference sequence). V lost 0 bases, J lost 1 base, and 9 bases lay in between. CDR3 size: 14 residues. CDR3 sequence (DNA): TGCAGTGCTAGAGATCGTACAGGGAACACTGAAGCTTTCTTT. Residues: CSARDRTGNTEAFF.

This clonotype was counted a few times. The CDR3 coding sequence is TGTGCCAGCAGCTCCTTGCAGGGTCGTAGTTGGGCTGAAGCTTTCTTT. It translates to CASSSLQGRSWAEAFF. The chain carries TRBV7-2 and TRBJ1-1, with TRBD1 as a possible D gene (5 bases). The CDR3 spans 16 residues. The germline CDR1 and CDR2 sequences are SGHTA and FQGNSA. Trimming removed 4 bases at V and 6 bases at J, with 21 bases between.

This clonotype was seen ten or more times. The rearrangement uses TRBV12-3 or TRBV12-4 and TRBJ2-7; D possibly uses TRBD1 or TRBD2 (5 bases each). V lost 3 bases and J lost 6, with 18 bases in between. The length of the CDR3 is 15 residues. The CDR3 nucleotides are TGTGCCAGCAGTTTTGGGACGGACAATCCCCTCGAGCAGTACTTC. Protein: CASSFGTDNPLEQYF.

The chain has TRBV6-2 or TRBV6-3 and TRBJ1-5; D is possibly TRBD1 (5 bases). The V and J ends lost 6 bases and 0 bases respectively, with 15 bases between them. CDR1 MNHEY and CDR2 SVGEGT come from the germline V gene. The CDR3 contains 16 residues. Here the CDR3 reads CASRGTLTNSNQPQHF. The DNA for the CDR3 is TGTGCCAGCAGGGGGACTCTTACCAATAGCAATCAGCCCCAGCATTTT.

Note on this clonotype: A single base separates this from a much larger clone, so it may be a read error. The chain recombines TRBV11-2 with TRBJ2-5; 8 bases are a match to TRBD2. The CDR3 is 15 residues long. CDR1 SGHAT and CDR2 FQNNGV come from the germline V gene. V was clipped by 5 bases and J by 9 bases; unmatched bases: 14. Written as DNA, the CDR3 is TGTGCCAGCAGCCCAAGATGGCGGGAGGCGGAGGCCCAGTACTTC. Encoded protein: CASSPRWREAEAQYF.

The chain carries TRBV11-3 and TRBJ2-2; TRBD2 matches at 8 bases. The junction had 5 bases not matched to a gene; V was cut back by 8 bases and J by 0 bases. The CDR3 is 15 residues long. Germline V gives CDR1 SGHNT, CDR2 YENEEA. The CDR3 DNA reads as TGTGCCAGCGGTAGCGGGGCCACGAACACCGGGGAGCTGTTTTTT. The encoded protein is CASGSGATNTGELFF.